A selection of T cell receptor beta chains follows, all from one sample in a study of identical twins. TCRdb used MiXCR to reprocess the 5' RACE reads, holding one entry per CDR3 protein. The sample has approximately 190,000 distinct CDR3 sequences; approximately 16% are singletons. These data also featured in a second study, about T cells expressing NK-cell markers.

The source material was CD8+ T cells sorted from blood. The receptors were gathered from a woman under 30 in good health. CDR3s include the opening cysteine and the closing phenylalanine or tryptophan. The D gene is left open where the match is weak. Clone size is not always given. Where it is, it says once, few, many or a class for expanded clones.

V gene: TRBV6-5; clone size: few; D gene: TRBD1; J gene: TRBJ2-3; CDR3 DNA: TGTGCCAGCAGTTCCCGACAGGGTGAAGATACGCAGTATTTT; CDR3 protein: CASSSRQGEDTQYF
V gene: TRBV5-1; clone size: .; D gene: .; J gene: TRBJ2-5; CDR3 DNA: TGCGCCAGCAGCTTGGATAGCGCGCAAGAGACCCAGTACTTC; CDR3 protein: CASSLDSAQETQYF
V gene: TRBV2; clone size: .; D gene: .; J gene: TRBJ2-5; CDR3 DNA: TGTGCCAGCAGAGTCGGCCTGGACGGAATTGGACGGACCCAGTACTTC; CDR3 protein: CASRVGLDGIGRTQYF
V gene: TRBV30; clone size: .; D gene: TRBD2; J gene: TRBJ2-1; CDR3 DNA: TGTGCCTGGAACTTAGTAGCGGGAGGACAGGAGCAGTTCTTC; CDR3 protein: CAWNLVAGGQEQFF
V gene: TRBV28; clone size: .; D gene: .; J gene: TRBJ1-5; CDR3 DNA: TGTGCCAGCAGGGGTTTAGGGGGCAATCAGCCCCAGCATTTT; CDR3 protein: CASRGLGGNQPQHF
V gene: TRBV7-6; clone size: few; D gene: TRBD1; J gene: TRBJ1-1; CDR3 DNA: TGTGCCAGCAGCACCGGGACAGGGATGAACACTGAAGCTTTCTTT; CDR3 protein: CASSTGTGMNTEAFF
V gene: TRBV29-1; clone size: few; D gene: .; J gene: TRBJ2-5; CDR3 DNA: TGCAGCGTTGAAGACCCCCACGTTGGGGACCCCCAAGAGACCCAGTACTTC; CDR3 protein: CSVEDPHVGDPQETQYF
V gene: TRBV6-5; clone size: few; D gene: TRBD1; J gene: TRBJ1-2; CDR3 DNA: TGTGCCAGCGTTATGGGGAGAGGACAGGGGTTTGGCTACACCTTC; CDR3 protein: CASVMGRGQGFGYTF
V gene: TRBV14; clone size: .; D gene: .; J gene: TRBJ2-3; CDR3 DNA: TGTGCCAGCAGCCAAGACGGGAGCACAGATACGCAGTATTTT; CDR3 protein: CASSQDGSTDTQYF
V gene: TRBV12-3/TRBV12-4; clone size: many; D gene: .; J gene: TRBJ1-1; CDR3 DNA: TGTGCCAGCAGCCCGACACGAAGTACTGAAGCTTTCTTT; CDR3 protein: CASSPTRSTEAFF
V gene: TRBV6-2/TRBV6-3; clone size: few; D gene: .; J gene: TRBJ2-3; CDR3 DNA: TGTGCCAGCAGTTACACCCCGTCCGGAGGGGTTTACACAGATACGCAGTATTTT; CDR3 protein: CASSYTPSGGVYTDTQYF
V gene: TRBV27; clone size: .; D gene: TRBD2; J gene: TRBJ2-2; CDR3 DNA: TGTGCCAGCAGTAAAGCTAGCGGGAGAGGCGGGGAGCTGTTTTTT; CDR3 protein: CASSKASGRGGELFF
V gene: TRBV7-6; clone size: few; D gene: .; J gene: TRBJ2-7; CDR3 DNA: TGTGCCAGCAGCGCTCGGGGCGGGACCTCCTACGAGCAGTACTTC; CDR3 protein: CASSARGGTSYEQYF
V gene: TRBV2; clone size: .; D gene: .; J gene: TRBJ2-1; CDR3 DNA: TGTGCCAGCACCCGCCGGGATGAGCAGTTCTTC; CDR3 protein: CASTRRDEQFF
V gene: TRBV7-2; clone size: once; D gene: .; J gene: TRBJ2-2; CDR3 DNA: TGTGCCAGCAGCTTGTTAGGGGGGGCTAACGGGGAGCTGTTTTTT; CDR3 protein: CASSLLGGANGELFF
V gene: TRBV6-6; clone size: few; D gene: .; J gene: TRBJ2-2; CDR3 DNA: TGTGCCAGCGAGTCCTACACCGGGGAGCTGTTTTTT; CDR3 protein: CASESYTGELFF
V gene: TRBV7-9; clone size: .; D gene: .; J gene: TRBJ2-3; CDR3 DNA: TGTGCCAGCAGCTTACTCGGGGGAGGGGGAACAGATACGCAGTATTTT; CDR3 protein: CASSLLGGGGTDTQYF
V gene: TRBV12-3/TRBV12-4; clone size: few; D gene: TRBD1; J gene: TRBJ2-2; CDR3 DNA: TGTGCCAGCAGTTTAGAACAGGGGACCGGGGAGCTGTTTTTT; CDR3 protein: CASSLEQGTGELFF
V gene: TRBV7-9; clone size: .; D gene: .; J gene: TRBJ2-5; CDR3 DNA: TGTGCCAGCAGCTTTATGCCTCAAGAGACCCAGTACTTC; CDR3 protein: CASSFMPQETQYF
V gene: TRBV7-8; clone size: .; D gene: .; J gene: TRBJ2-1; CDR3 DNA: TGTGCCAGCAGCTTTTCGGCGGACTCCTACAATGAGCAGTTCTTC; CDR3 protein: CASSFSADSYNEQFF
V gene: TRBV29-1; clone size: .; D gene: .; J gene: TRBJ2-1; CDR3 DNA: TGCAGCGTTTATTGGCGGCAGTTTGGTGAGCAGTTCTTC; CDR3 protein: CSVYWRQFGEQFF
V gene: TRBV9; clone size: few; D gene: .; J gene: TRBJ2-3; CDR3 DNA: TGTGCCAGCAGCGTAGGCGGGGCGCCCACAGATACGCAGTATTTT; CDR3 protein: CASSVGGAPTDTQYF
V gene: TRBV25-1; clone size: few; D gene: .; J gene: TRBJ2-3; CDR3 DNA: TGTGCCAGCAGTGAAAGTCGAGGGCTGCCAGATACGCAGTATTTT; CDR3 protein: CASSESRGLPDTQYF
V gene: TRBV2; clone size: .; D gene: TRBD1; J gene: TRBJ2-5; CDR3 DNA: TGTGCCAGCACCCCGAGGACAGGGCTTCAAGAGACCCAGTACTTC; CDR3 protein: CASTPRTGLQETQYF
V gene: TRBV20-1; clone size: .; D gene: .; J gene: TRBJ2-7; CDR3 DNA: TGCAGTGCTAGGACAGAGAGCTTCTACGAGCAGTACTTC; CDR3 protein: CSARTESFYEQYF
V gene: TRBV3-1; clone size: .; D gene: .; J gene: TRBJ1-1; CDR3 DNA: TGTGCCAGCAGCCAAATCCCGGGGGCGAGGACTGAAGCTTTCTTT; CDR3 protein: CASSQIPGARTEAFF
V gene: TRBV19; clone size: few; D gene: TRBD1; J gene: TRBJ2-3; CDR3 DNA: TGTGCCAGTATCCCACAGGGGGCGAGCACAGATACGCAGTATTTT; CDR3 protein: CASIPQGASTDTQYF
V gene: TRBV27; clone size: .; D gene: TRBD2; J gene: TRBJ2-7; CDR3 DNA: TGTGCCAGCAGTTCCCTCGGTAGCGGGAGTGGGGAGCAGTACTTC; CDR3 protein: CASSSLGSGSGEQYF
V gene: TRBV6-1; clone size: few; D gene: TRBD2; J gene: TRBJ2-2; CDR3 DNA: TGTGCCAGCAGGGCCAGGGGCGGGAGGACTAACACCGGGGAGCTGTTTTTT; CDR3 protein: CASRARGGRTNTGELFF
V gene: TRBV12-3/TRBV12-4; clone size: few; D gene: .; J gene: TRBJ2-7; CDR3 DNA: TGTGCCAGCAGTTTCGAGACAGAGCATAACTTCTACGAGCAGTACTTC; CDR3 protein: CASSFETEHNFYEQYF
V gene: TRBV13; clone size: .; D gene: .; J gene: TRBJ2-7; CDR3 DNA: TGTGCCAGCAGCTTAGGTCGTTCGGGTGGTACTGGAGAGCAGTACTTC; CDR3 protein: CASSLGRSGGTGEQYF
V gene: TRBV20-1; clone size: .; D gene: .; J gene: TRBJ2-3; CDR3 DNA: TGCAGTGCACCGGGACCTTCCACAGATACGCAGTATTTT; CDR3 protein: CSAPGPSTDTQYF
V gene: TRBV20-1; clone size: .; D gene: .; J gene: TRBJ2-6; CDR3 DNA: TGCAGTGCTAGAGATCAAGGGAAACAGGGAGGGGGCTCTGGGGCCAACGTCCTGACTTTC; CDR3 protein: CSARDQGKQGGGSGANVLTF
V gene: TRBV4-3; clone size: many; D gene: TRBD2; J gene: TRBJ2-7; CDR3 DNA: TGCGCCAGCAGCCAAGATTGGACTAGCGGGAGTGTTGGCTACGAGCAGTACTTC; CDR3 protein: CASSQDWTSGSVGYEQYF
V gene: TRBV4-2; clone size: few; D gene: .; J gene: TRBJ2-6; CDR3 DNA: TGTGCCAGCAGCCAAGTTTCGCGGGGAATCTCTGGGGCCAACGTCCTGACTTTC; CDR3 protein: CASSQVSRGISGANVLTF